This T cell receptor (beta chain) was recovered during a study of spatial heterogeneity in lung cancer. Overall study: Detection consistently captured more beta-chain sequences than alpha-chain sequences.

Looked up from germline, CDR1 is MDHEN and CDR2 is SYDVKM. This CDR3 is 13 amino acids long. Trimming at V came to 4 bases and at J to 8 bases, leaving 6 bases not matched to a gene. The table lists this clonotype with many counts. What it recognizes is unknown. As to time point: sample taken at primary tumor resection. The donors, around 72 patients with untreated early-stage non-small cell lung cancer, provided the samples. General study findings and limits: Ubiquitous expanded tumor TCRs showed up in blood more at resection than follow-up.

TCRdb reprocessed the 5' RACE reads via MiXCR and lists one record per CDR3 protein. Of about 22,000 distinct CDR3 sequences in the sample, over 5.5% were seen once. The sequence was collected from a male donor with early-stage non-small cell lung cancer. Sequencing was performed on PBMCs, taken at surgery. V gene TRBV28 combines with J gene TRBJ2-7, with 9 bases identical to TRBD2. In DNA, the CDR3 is TGTGCCAGCAGTTCCGCGGGAGGGCTTAAGCAGTACTTC. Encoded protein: CASSSAGGLKQYF.